This T cell receptor (beta chain) is from a study of cytomegalovirus exposure and HLA in healthy donors. Trimming cost V 3 bases and J 4 bases, with 7 bases left between them. This CDR3 contains 12 residues. Germline V lookup: CDR1 MDHEN, CDR2 SYDVKM. 60 Vbeta and 13 Jbeta primers were used in PCR. TCRdb keeps only in-frame clones here, not all; method: immunoSEQ multiplex PCR. The sample yields about 210,000 clones, about 75% seen once. The chain recombines TRBV28 with TRBJ2-7; D gene ambiguous. The clonotype comes from a male donor in good health and CMV-seronegative. Sequencing was carried out using PBMCs. The CDR3 spells CASSFFPYEQYF. CDR3 coding DNA: TGTGCCAGCAGTTTTTTTCCTTACGAGCAGTACTTC.